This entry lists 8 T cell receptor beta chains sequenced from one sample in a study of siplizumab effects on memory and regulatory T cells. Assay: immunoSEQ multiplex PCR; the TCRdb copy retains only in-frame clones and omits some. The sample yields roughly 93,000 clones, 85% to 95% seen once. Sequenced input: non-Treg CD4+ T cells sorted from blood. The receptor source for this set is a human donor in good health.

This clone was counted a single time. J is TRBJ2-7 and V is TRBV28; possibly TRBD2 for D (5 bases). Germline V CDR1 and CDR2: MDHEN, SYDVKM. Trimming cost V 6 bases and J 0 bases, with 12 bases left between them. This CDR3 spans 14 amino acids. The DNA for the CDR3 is TGTGCCAGCAGCAGCCCGGGAAACTCCTACGAGCAGTACTTC. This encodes CASSSPGNSYEQYF.

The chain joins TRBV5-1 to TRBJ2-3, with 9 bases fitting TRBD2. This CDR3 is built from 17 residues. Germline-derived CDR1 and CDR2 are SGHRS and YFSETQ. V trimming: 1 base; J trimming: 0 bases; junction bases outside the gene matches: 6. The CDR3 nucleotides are TGCGCCAGCAGCTTGCCCGGCGGGAGGGGAAGCACAGATACGCAGTATTTT. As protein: CASSLPGGRGSTDTQYF.

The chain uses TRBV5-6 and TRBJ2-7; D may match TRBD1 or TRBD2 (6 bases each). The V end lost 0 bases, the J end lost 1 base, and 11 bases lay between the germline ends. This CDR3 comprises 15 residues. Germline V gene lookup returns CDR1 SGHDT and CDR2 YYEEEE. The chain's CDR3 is CASSLAGAYSYEQYF. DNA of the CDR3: TGTGCCAGCAGCTTGGCGGGGGCGTATTCCTACGAGCAGTACTTC.

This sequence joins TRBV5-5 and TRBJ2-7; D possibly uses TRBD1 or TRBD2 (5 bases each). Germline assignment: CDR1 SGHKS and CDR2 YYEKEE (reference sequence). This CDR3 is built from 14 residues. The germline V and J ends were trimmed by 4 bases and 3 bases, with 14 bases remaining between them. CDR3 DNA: TGTGCCAGCAGCGGGGGTCCTCTGATCTACGAGCAGTACTTC. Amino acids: CASSGGPLIYEQYF. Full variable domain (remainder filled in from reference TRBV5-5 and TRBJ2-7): DAGVTQSPTHLIKTRGQQVTLRCSPISGHKSVSWYQQVLGQGPQFIFQYYEKEERGRGNFPDRFSARQFPNYSSELNVNALLLGDSALYLCASSGGPLIYEQYFGPGTRLTVT.

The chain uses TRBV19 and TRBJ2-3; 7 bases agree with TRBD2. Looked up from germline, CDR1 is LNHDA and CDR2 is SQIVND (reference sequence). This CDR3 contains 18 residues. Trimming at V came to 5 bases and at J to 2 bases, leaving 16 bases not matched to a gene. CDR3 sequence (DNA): TGTGCCAGTAGTCGACCACGTGTGCAGCGGGAAAACACAGATACGCAGTATTTT. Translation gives CASSRPRVQRENTDTQYF.

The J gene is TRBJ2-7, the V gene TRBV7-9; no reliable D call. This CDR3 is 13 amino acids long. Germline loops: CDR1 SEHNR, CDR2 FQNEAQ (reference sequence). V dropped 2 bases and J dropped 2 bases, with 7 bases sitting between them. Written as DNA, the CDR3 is TGTGCCAGCAGCTTATCCGCAACCTACGAGCAGTACTTC. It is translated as CASSLSATYEQYF.

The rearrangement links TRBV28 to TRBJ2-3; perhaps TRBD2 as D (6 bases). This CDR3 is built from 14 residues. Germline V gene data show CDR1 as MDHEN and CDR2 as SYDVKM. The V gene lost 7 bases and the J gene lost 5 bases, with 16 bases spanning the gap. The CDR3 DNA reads TGTGCCAGCACTTGGAAGGCGGGGATAGATACGCAGTATTTT. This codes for CASTWKAGIDTQYF.

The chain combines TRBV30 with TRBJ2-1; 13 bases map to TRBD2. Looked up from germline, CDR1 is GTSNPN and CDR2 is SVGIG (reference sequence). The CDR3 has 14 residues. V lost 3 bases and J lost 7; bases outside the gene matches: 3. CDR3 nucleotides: TGTGCCTGGAGCATGGGACTAGCGGGGAATGAGCAGTTCTTC. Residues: CAWSMGLAGNEQFF.